This is a list of T cell receptor beta chains from one sample in a study of blood T cell repertoires in COVID-19. The assay was immunoSEQ multiplex PCR, and TCRdb's table has in-frame clones only and misses some. The sample consists of around 290,000 clones, roughly 86% of them appearing once. The specimen was PBMCs or T cells enriched from blood (not recorded which). The receptor set was obtained from a woman between 18 and 29 years old who had recovered from COVID-19. The CDR3 runs from the conserved cysteine through the conserved F or W.

CDR3 protein: CASMSRTRYGYTF
J gene: TRBJ1-2
V gene: TRBV2
CDR3 length: 13

CDR3 protein: CASSFGGIYGYTF
J gene: TRBJ1-2
V gene: TRBV28
CDR3 length: 13

CDR3 protein: CASSTGQGTPEGTIYF
J gene: TRBJ1-3
V gene: TRBV9
CDR3 length: 16

CDR3 protein: CSVATSGGNEQFF
J gene: TRBJ2-1
V gene: TRBV29-1
CDR3 length: 13

CDR3 protein: CASSEGLFYEQYF
J gene: TRBJ2-7
V gene: TRBV2
CDR3 length: 13

CDR3 protein: CASSQRQGSEETQYF
J gene: TRBJ2-5
V gene: TRBV18
CDR3 length: 15

CDR3 protein: CASSQQVAILSSYNEQFF
J gene: TRBJ2-1
V gene: TRBV27
CDR3 length: 18

CDR3 protein: CATSRGSGGNGGYTF
J gene: TRBJ1-2
V gene: TRBV15
CDR3 length: 15

CDR3 protein: CATSSGGGRAKNIQYF
J gene: TRBJ2-4
V gene: TRBV15
CDR3 length: 16

CDR3 protein: CASSFVGASEQYF
J gene: TRBJ2-7
V gene: TRBV5-6
CDR3 length: 13

CDR3 protein: CASSLGIAGPQHF
J gene: TRBJ1-5
V gene: TRBV5-4
CDR3 length: 13

CDR3 protein: CASSLDPAATPSLEQFF
J gene: TRBJ2-1
V gene: TRBV11-2
CDR3 length: 17

CDR3 protein: CASSSRVGNTEAFF
J gene: TRBJ1-1
V gene: TRBV11-3
CDR3 length: 14

CDR3 protein: CASSLAGNSYEQYF
J gene: TRBJ2-7
V gene: TRBV5-4
CDR3 length: 14

CDR3 protein: CASRTGHYSLGTF
J gene: TRBJ1-2
V gene: TRBV28
CDR3 length: 13

CDR3 protein: CASSLTHSDTEAFF
J gene: TRBJ1-1
V gene: TRBV4-1
CDR3 length: 14

CDR3 protein: CASRTASLTYEQYF
J gene: TRBJ2-7
V gene: TRBV2
CDR3 length: 14

CDR3 protein: CASSPPTGYNEQFF
J gene: TRBJ2-1
V gene: TRBV18
CDR3 length: 14

CDR3 protein: CASSQQSGQDLNEQFF
J gene: TRBJ2-1
V gene: TRBV5-6
CDR3 length: 16

CDR3 protein: CASSSGQAVQPQHF
J gene: TRBJ1-5
V gene: TRBV27
CDR3 length: 14

CDR3 protein: CASSTGATTTGHNSPLHF
J gene: TRBJ1-6
V gene: TRBV5-4
CDR3 length: 18

CDR3 protein: CASSHRTRVYEQYF
J gene: TRBJ2-7
V gene: TRBV7-9
CDR3 length: 14

CDR3 protein: CASRGLAVLDNEQFF
J gene: TRBJ2-1
V gene: TRBV7-2
CDR3 length: 15

CDR3 protein: CAWSGGRDRAVTEAFF
J gene: TRBJ1-1
V gene: TRBV30
CDR3 length: 16